The clone carrying this T cell receptor (beta chain) was recorded at least ten times. Its antigen is still unknown. This entry is derived from a study of early T cells in non-severe SARS-CoV-2 infection. Study findings and constraints: Anti-spike CD8 responses were favored in VDJdb matching, and private and CD4 specificities were missed.

The library protocol tagged individual cDNA molecules with unique molecular identifiers. One entry per CDR3 protein, called by TCRdb with MiXCR from the 5' RACE reads. The data hold 55,000 to 65,000 distinct CDR3 sequences, with roughly 16% observed a single time. CDR1 and CDR2 (germline): SGHVS, FNYEAQ. The CDR3 is made up of 14 amino acids. Trimming shortened V by 8 bases and J by 2 bases, and 13 bases separated the two germline ends. The material was whole blood, obtained at baseline. The V gene is TRBV7-6, the J gene TRBJ2-1; maybe TRBD2 (6 bases). This sequence was found in an adult who was a healthcare worker with PCR-confirmed SARS-CoV-2 infection or an uninfected control (not recorded which). CDR3 in DNA: TGTGCCAGCGGTTCGGGAGACACCTACAATGAGCAGTTCTTC. Amino acid sequence: CASGSGDTYNEQFF. Complete variable domain (other parts from reference TRBV7-6 and TRBJ2-1): GAGVSQSPRYKVTKRGQDVALRCDPISGHVSLYWYRQALGQGPEFLTYFNYEAQQDKSGLPNDRFSAERPEGSISTLTIQRTEQRDSAMYRCASGSGDTYNEQFFGPGTRLTVL.